This T cell receptor (beta chain) was recovered during a study of patients and donors after allogeneic stem cell transplantation. TCRdb reprocessed the RT-PCR reads with MiXCR, giving one entry per CDR3 protein. Of about 90,000 distinct CDR3 sequences in the sample, under 50% are singletons; the top ten hold about 58%. This clonotype was found a few times. CDR1 and CDR2 from the germline V gene are LGHNA and YNFKEQ. The CDR3 sequence is 13 residues long. V gave up 1 base and J gave up 10 bases, with 11 bases separating them. The chain couples TRBV4-2 to TRBJ2-1; no clear D gene. This receptor was obtained from a human donor who was either an allogeneic HSCT recipient or a stem cell or donor lymphocyte infusion donor (not recorded which). It is not recorded whose cells these are; they may come from a transplant donor. The sequencing input was blood, either unsorted or a sorted T cell fraction (not recorded which). In DNA, the CDR3 is TGTGCCAGCAGCCAAGGATTCGAACGCGAGCAGTTCTTC. Amino acid sequence: CASSQGFEREQFF.